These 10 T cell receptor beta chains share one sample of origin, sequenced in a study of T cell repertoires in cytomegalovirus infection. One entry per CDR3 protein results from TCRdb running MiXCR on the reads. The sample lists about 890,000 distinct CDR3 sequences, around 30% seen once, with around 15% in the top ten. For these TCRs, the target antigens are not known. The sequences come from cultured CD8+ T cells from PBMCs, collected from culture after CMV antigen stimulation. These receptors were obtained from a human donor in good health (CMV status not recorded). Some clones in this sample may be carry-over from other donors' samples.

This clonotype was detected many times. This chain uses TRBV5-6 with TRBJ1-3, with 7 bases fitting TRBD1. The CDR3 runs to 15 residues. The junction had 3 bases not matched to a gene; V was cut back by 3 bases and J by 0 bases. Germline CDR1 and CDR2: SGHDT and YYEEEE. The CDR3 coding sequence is TGTGCCAGCAGCTGGGGGACAGTCTCTGGAAACACCATATATTTT. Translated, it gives CASSWGTVSGNTIYF.

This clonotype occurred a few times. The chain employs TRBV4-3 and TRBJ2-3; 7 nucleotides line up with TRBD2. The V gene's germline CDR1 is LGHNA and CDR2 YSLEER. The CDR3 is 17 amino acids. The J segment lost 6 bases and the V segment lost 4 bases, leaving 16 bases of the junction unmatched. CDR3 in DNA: TGCGCCAGCAGCCGACCCGGTGGGGGGGACGGCAGCGATACGCAGTATTTT. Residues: CASSRPGGGDGSDTQYF.

The CDR3 protein is CASSLTSSGGANEQFF. Written as DNA, the CDR3 is TGTGCCAGCAGTTTAACATCTAGCGGGGGGGCCAATGAGCAGTTCTTC. The chain employs TRBV27 and TRBJ2-1; the match to TRBD2 covers 12 bases. The length of the CDR3 is 16 residues. Germline V gene data show CDR1 as MNHEY and CDR2 as SMNVEV (reference sequence). J gave up 6 bases and V 2 bases, and 5 bases lay outside the gene matches.

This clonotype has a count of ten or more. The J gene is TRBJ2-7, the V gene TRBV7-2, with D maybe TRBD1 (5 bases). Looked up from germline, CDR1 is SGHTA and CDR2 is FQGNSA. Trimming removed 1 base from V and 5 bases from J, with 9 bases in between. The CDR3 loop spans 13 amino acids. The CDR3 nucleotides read TGTGCCAGCAGCTTAGTCCAGGGCGACGAGCAGTACGTC. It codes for CASSLVQGDEQYV.

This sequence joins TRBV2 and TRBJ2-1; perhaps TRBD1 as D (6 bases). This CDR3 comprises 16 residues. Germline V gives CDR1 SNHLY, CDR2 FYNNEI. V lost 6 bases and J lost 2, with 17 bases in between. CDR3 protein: CASSIGQQATYNEQFF. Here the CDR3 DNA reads TGTGCCAGCAGCATCGGACAGCAAGCCACCTACAATGAGCAGTTCTTC.

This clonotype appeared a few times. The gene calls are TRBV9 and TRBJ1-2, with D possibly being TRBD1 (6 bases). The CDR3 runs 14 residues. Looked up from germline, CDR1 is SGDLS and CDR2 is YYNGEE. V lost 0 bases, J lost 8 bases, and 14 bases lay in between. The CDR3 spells CASSVAAGAGGYTF. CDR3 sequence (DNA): TGTGCCAGCAGCGTAGCTGCAGGGGCCGGGGGCTACACCTTC.

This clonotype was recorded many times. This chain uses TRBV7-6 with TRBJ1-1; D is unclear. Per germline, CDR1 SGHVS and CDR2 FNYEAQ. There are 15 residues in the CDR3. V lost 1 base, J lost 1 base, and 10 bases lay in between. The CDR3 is CASSLESASNTEAFF. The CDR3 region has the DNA TGTGCCAGCAGCTTAGAATCAGCATCGAACACTGAAGCTTTCTTT.

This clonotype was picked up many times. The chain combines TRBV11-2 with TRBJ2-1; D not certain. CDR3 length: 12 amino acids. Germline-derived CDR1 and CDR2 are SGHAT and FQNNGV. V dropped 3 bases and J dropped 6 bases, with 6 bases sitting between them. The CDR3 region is CASSFGFNEQFF. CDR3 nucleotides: TGTGCCAGCAGCTTCGGTTTCAATGAGCAGTTCTTC.

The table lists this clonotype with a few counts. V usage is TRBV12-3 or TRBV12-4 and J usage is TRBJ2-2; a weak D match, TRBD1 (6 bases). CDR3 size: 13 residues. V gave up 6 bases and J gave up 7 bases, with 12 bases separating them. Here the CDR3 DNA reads TGTGCCAGCAGCCCACAGGGATTCGGGGAGCTGTTTTTT. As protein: CASSPQGFGELFF.

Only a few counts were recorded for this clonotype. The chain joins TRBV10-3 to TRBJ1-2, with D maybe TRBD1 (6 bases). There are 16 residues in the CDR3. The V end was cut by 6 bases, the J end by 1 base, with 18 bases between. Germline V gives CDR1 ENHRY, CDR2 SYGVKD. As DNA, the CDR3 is TGTGCCATCAGGGTCGGGGGCAACCACGATAACTATGGCTACACCTTC. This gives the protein CAIRVGGNHDNYGYTF.